This T cell receptor beta chain was identified in a study of tissue T cells after allogeneic stem cell transplantation. Enrolled prospectively were adult allogeneic hematopoietic cell transplant recipients whose graft-versus-host disease was steroid-refractory. Median post-mortem interval was around 9.3 hours for GI, liver, skin and lymphoid tissues. There are 16 residues in the CDR3. J was trimmed by 6 bases and V by 1 base; bases with no gene match: 5. The germline CDR1 and CDR2 sequences are SGHVS and FNYEAQ. Assay used: immunoSEQ multiplex PCR; TCRdb lists only in-frame clones, some missing. The repertoire has about 2,700 clones, less than 75% of them found once; the top ten carry less than 20%.

The receptor comes from a male patient aged 60 or over with steroid-refractory graft-versus-host disease after an allogeneic stem cell transplant. Some T cells may be graft donor cells. Here the sequenced sample was colon tissue, taken at autopsy. The V gene is TRBV7-6, the J gene TRBJ2-2; TRBD1 matches at 10 bases. The CDR3 reads CASSLDATGGSGELFF. The CDR3, as DNA: TGTGCCAGCAGCTTAGACGCGACAGGGGGCTCCGGGGAGCTGTTTTTT.